These T cell receptor beta chains were read from a single sample in a study of T cell responses to AZD1222 COVID-19 vaccine. The data were produced by immunoSEQ multiplex PCR, yet TCRdb's version contains in-frame clones alone and is incomplete. In the table there are about 150,000 clones, about 86% of which are singletons. The sample was peripheral blood, taken 28 days after the second AZD1222 dose. These receptors were collected from an adult who received the AZD1222 COVID-19 vaccine. CDR3s include the opening cysteine and the closing phenylalanine or tryptophan. The D gene is left open where the match is weak. Some rows mark clone size as missing; the rest say once, few, many or name a class of expanded clone.

cdr3_length	d_call	v_call	j_call	clone_size	cdr3_aa	cdr3_nt
14	NA	TRBV12-5	TRBJ1-3	NA	CASGLGNSGNTIYF	TGTGCTAGTGGTTTGGGTAACTCTGGAAACACCATATATTTT
16	TRBD1	TRBV7-9	TRBJ2-2	NA	CASSEATGAFTGELFF	TGTGCCAGCAGCGAAGCGACAGGGGCTTTCACCGGGGAGCTGTTTTTT
14	TRBD2	TRBV2	TRBJ2-1	once	CASSETSGTSVPFF	TGTGCCAGCAGTGAAACGTCCGGGACTAGCGTCCCGTTCTTC
12	NA	TRBV3-1/TRBV3-2	TRBJ2-7	NA	CASSRRSYEQYF	TGTGCCAGCAGCCGCCGATCCTACGAGCAGTACTTC
15	TRBD2	TRBV10-3	TRBJ2-6	NA	CAITDGGAGANVLTF	TGTGCCATCACCGACGGGGGGGCTGGGGCCAACGTCCTGACTTTC
14	TRBD1	TRBV19	TRBJ2-7	NA	CASSRDRSYYEQYF	TGTGCCAGTAGCCGGGACAGGTCCTACTACGAGCAGTACTTC
15	TRBD2	TRBV10-3	TRBJ2-2	NA	CAISDLAVSTGELFF	TGTGCCATCAGTGACCTAGCGGTTTCCACCGGGGAGCTGTTTTTT
14	NA	TRBV5-4	TRBJ1-2	NA	CASSLGGAAQGYTF	TGTGCCAGCAGCCTGGGGGGGGCAGCTCAGGGCTACACCTTC
14	NA	TRBV4-1	TRBJ2-5	once	CASSQGGGEETQYF	TGCGCCAGCAGCCAAGGTGGGGGCGAAGAGACCCAGTACTTC
10	NA	TRBV20-1	TRBJ2-5	NA	CSANEETQYF	TGCAGTGCTAATGAAGAGACCCAGTACTTC
15	TRBD1	TRBV9	TRBJ2-7	NA	CASSVDGTAFYEQYF	TGTGCCAGCAGCGTAGATGGGACAGCCTTTTACGAGCAGTACTTC
14	NA	TRBV19	TRBJ1-2	NA	CASSIAATNGGYTF	TGTGCCAGTAGTATAGCTGCCACGAATGGGGGCTACACCTTC
14	TRBD1	TRBV2	TRBJ1-6	NA	CASKLTGGGSPLHF	TGTGCCAGCAAACTGACAGGGGGGGGTTCACCCCTCCACTTT
15	TRBD1	TRBV7-8	TRBJ1-5	once	CASSDGTGGNQPQHF	TGTGCCAGCAGCGACGGGACAGGGGGGAATCAGCCCCAGCATTTT
16	TRBD1	TRBV5-1	TRBJ1-1	NA	CASSSGTGYFNTEAFF	TGCGCCAGCAGCAGTGGGACAGGGTATTTTAACACTGAAGCTTTCTTT
16	TRBD2	TRBV28	TRBJ2-1	once	CASSLGGDRRTNEQFF	TGTGCCAGCAGTTTAGGGGGGGACCGTCGAACCAATGAGCAGTTCTTC
14	NA	TRBV27	TRBJ2-3	NA	CASTLGRGADTQYF	TGTGCCAGCACCCTCGGCAGGGGCGCAGATACGCAGTATTTT
13	NA	TRBV2	TRBJ2-7	once	CASLTVGLDEQYF	TGTGCCAGCCTCACAGTGGGCTTGGACGAGCAGTACTTC
16	NA	TRBV3-1/TRBV3-2	TRBJ2-2	NA	CASRATTTANTGELFF	TGTGCCAGCAGGGCGACAACCACGGCGAACACCGGGGAGCTGTTTTTT
16	NA	TRBV2	TRBJ2-6	NA	CASMVPRTYGANVLTF	TGTGCCAGCATGGTTCCCCGGACCTACGGGGCCAACGTCCTGACTTTC
16	NA	TRBV5-1	TRBJ1-1	NA	CASSLGGGQGGTEAFF	TGCGCCAGCAGCTTGGGAGGGGGACAAGGAGGGACTGAAGCTTTCTTT
15	NA	TRBV14	TRBJ1-2	NA	CASSQTFKGTYGYTF	TGTGCCAGCAGCCAAACCTTCAAGGGGACCTATGGCTACACCTTC
15	NA	TRBV2	TRBJ1-1	NA	CASEEDGAMNTEAFF	TGTGCCAGCGAAGAAGACGGAGCCATGAACACTGAAGCTTTCTTT
14	NA	TRBV7-9	TRBJ2-7	NA	CASSLEGPESEQYF	TGTGCCAGCAGCTTAGAGGGCCCTGAGTCCGAGCAGTACTTC
15	TRBD2	TRBV27	TRBJ2-3	NA	CASTYSGGASDTQYF	TGTGCCAGCACCTATAGCGGGGGGGCCTCCGATACGCAGTATTTT
15	NA	TRBV18	TRBJ2-3	NA	CASSIARQGTDTQYF	TGTGCCAGCTCAATCGCCCGACAGGGCACAGATACGCAGTATTTT
16	NA	TRBV2	TRBJ2-7	NA	CASSETGAGYAGEQYF	TGTGCCAGCAGTGAGACGGGGGCAGGCTATGCGGGGGAGCAGTACTTC
15	NA	TRBV30	TRBJ1-2	NA	CAWTHRGLGNYGYTF	TGTGCCTGGACCCACCGGGGGCTCGGGAACTATGGCTACACCTTC
14	TRBD2	TRBV5-1	TRBJ2-5	NA	CASTPSGSQETQYF	TGCGCCAGTACTCCTAGCGGGTCTCAAGAGACCCAGTACTTC
12	TRBD2	TRBV10-1	TRBJ2-3	NA	CASGRSGGPQYF	TGCGCCAGCGGCCGGAGCGGGGGGCCGCAGTATTTT
15	TRBD1	TRBV27	TRBJ1-6	NA	CASTLKGQYNSPLHF	TGTGCCAGCACATTAAAGGGACAGTATAATTCACCCCTCCACTTT
15	NA	TRBV7-9	TRBJ2-2	NA	CASSLAEGNTGELFF	TGTGCCAGCAGCTTAGCGGAGGGGAACACCGGGGAGCTGTTTTTT
16	TRBD2	TRBV9	TRBJ2-5	NA	CASSPGLAGVQETQYF	TGTGCCAGCAGCCCGGGACTAGCGGGGGTCCAAGAGACCCAGTACTTC
11	NA	TRBV3-1/TRBV3-2	TRBJ1-2	NA	CASSQGRLKTF	TGTGCCAGCAGCCAAGGCAGGTTGAAGACCTTC
16	NA	TRBV4-2	TRBJ2-2	once	CASSLNWGADTGELFF	TGTGCCAGCAGCCTCAATTGGGGCGCCGACACCGGGGAGCTGTTTTTT
15	TRBD2	TRBV6-5	TRBJ2-3	NA	CASSYQRGSTDTQYF	TGTGCCAGCAGTTACCAGCGGGGTAGCACAGATACGCAGTATTTT
12	NA	TRBV2	TRBJ2-3	NA	CASSVGTDTQYF	TGTGCCAGCAGTGTCGGCACAGATACGCAGTATTTT
13	NA	TRBV5-1	TRBJ2-3	NA	CASSSHATDTQYF	TGCGCCAGCAGCTCCCACGCCACAGATACGCAGTATTTT
16	TRBD1	TRBV4-2	TRBJ2-5	NA	CASSQRGHIGQETQYF	TGTGCCAGCAGCCAAAGGGGGCATATTGGGCAAGAGACCCAGTACTTC
13	NA	TRBV18	TRBJ2-3	NA	CASSPALTDTQYF	TGTGCCAGCTCACCGGCCCTCACAGATACGCAGTATTTT
15	TRBD1	TRBV12-5	TRBJ2-3	NA	CASGALQGATDTQYF	TGTGCTAGTGGCGCACTACAGGGGGCAACAGATACGCAGTATTTT
17	NA	TRBV19	TRBJ1-1	once	CASSIGLFGRENTEAFF	TGTGCCAGTAGTATAGGTCTCTTCGGCAGAGAGAACACTGAAGCTTTCTTT
14	TRBD1	TRBV5-5	TRBJ2-7	NA	CASSSGTGGYEQYF	TGTGCCAGCAGCTCCGGGACAGGGGGCTACGAGCAGTACTTC
13	NA	TRBV5-4	TRBJ2-5	NA	CASSLAREETQYF	TGTGCCAGCAGCTTGGCCAGGGAAGAGACCCAGTACTTC
15	NA	TRBV19	TRBJ1-2	NA	CASSMGGQASYGYTF	TGTGCCAGTAGTATGGGCGGGCAGGCCAGCTATGGCTACACCTTC
14	NA	TRBV27	TRBJ2-3	NA	CASSFRGVTDTQYF	TGTGCCAGCAGTTTTCGTGGGGTCACAGATACGCAGTATTTT
16	NA	TRBV29-1	TRBJ2-2	NA	CSVEGWGRVVTGELFF	TGCAGCGTTGAGGGATGGGGAAGGGTTGTTACCGGGGAGCTGTTTTTT
16	NA	TRBV6-5	TRBJ1-2	NA	CASSYSGVGSAYGYTF	TGTGCCAGCAGTTACTCGGGGGTCGGTAGTGCCTATGGCTACACCTTC
13	NA	TRBV7-9	TRBJ1-3	NA	CASVDWSGNTIYF	TGTGCCAGCGTAGACTGGTCTGGAAACACCATATATTTT
15	TRBD1	TRBV2	TRBJ1-1	once	CASSEQGEMNTEAFF	TGTGCCAGCAGTGAACAGGGGGAAATGAACACTGAAGCTTTCTTT
15	NA	TRBV11-2	TRBJ1-1	NA	CASSLEVGGANRAFF	TGTGCCAGCAGCTTAGAGGTTGGGGGGGCGAATAGGGCTTTCTTT
11	NA	TRBV20-1	TRBJ1-2	NA	CRGSDGDGYTF	TGCAGGGGATCGGACGGTGATGGCTACACCTTC
16	NA	TRBV27	TRBJ1-1	NA	CASSSRQEWGNTEAFF	TGTGCCAGCAGTTCGAGACAGGAATGGGGGAACACTGAAGCTTTCTTT
18	TRBD2	TRBV6-2/TRBV6-3	TRBJ2-2	NA	CASSRGGRLASNTGELFF	TGTGCCAGCAGCCGGGGGGGAAGACTAGCATCCAACACCGGGGAGCTGTTTTTT